This TCR beta chain was captured in a study of neoadjuvant anti-PD-1 for oral cavity cancer. Study as a whole: Nivolumab at 3 mg/kg was mostly given biweekly, three to four doses, pre-surgery. Patients without progression got a fourth dose around day 43.

Trimming took 4 bases from V and 6 from J, leaving 6 bases between them. The CDR3 runs to 11 residues. Germline V gene lookup returns CDR1 MGHRA and CDR2 YSYEKL. Patients had HPV-negative, locally advanced oral cavity squamous cell carcinoma. Six replicates per PBMC sample, mostly from 450 to 600 ng of genomic DNA. TCRdb's table, derived via immunoSEQ multiplex PCR, lists solely in-frame clones and lacks some. The sample carries 80,000 to 95,000 clones, around 80% recorded once. The source of this sequence is a person between 40 and 85 years old with oral cavity squamous cell carcinoma. The chain uses TRBV4-1 and TRBJ1-1; D not certain. The source material was PBMCs, sampled before nivolumab (anti-PD-1) treatment. CDR3: CASSRSAEAFF. The CDR3 nucleotides are TGCGCCAGCAGCCGCTCGGCTGAAGCTTTCTTT.